This T cell receptor beta chain was obtained from a study of T-cell memory formation after mild COVID-19. Study-wide background: Largely donor-specific TCR clusters were found. Study results and caveats: The study found balanced CD4/CD8 in clones contracting day 15 to 85 and a CD4+ lean in later expanders. Those CD4+ clones that contracted were mainly in CM and EM (CD8+ ones in EMRA).

TCRdb independently ran MiXCR on the 5' RACE reads; one entry per CDR3 protein. The data show around 310,000 distinct CDR3 sequences, 20% to 25% seen once. Trimming removed 3 bases from V and 4 bases from J, with 15 bases in between. The CDR3 sequence is 15 residues long. Germline CDR1 reads SEHNR; CDR2 reads FQNEAQ (reference sequence). This clonotype was detected only a few times. Its antigen remains unidentified. This receptor was taken from a young man who had mild COVID-19 (a few samples of this study predate the infection). Cell type and time point are not known. Sample: PBMCs or a T cell subset sorted from them (not recorded which). This rearrangement joins TRBV7-9 to TRBJ1-1; no firm D call. CDR3 coding DNA: TGTGCCAGCAGCTTTTCCCCGGGCATGGGCACTGAAGCTTTCTTT. Encoded protein: CASSFSPGMGTEAFF.